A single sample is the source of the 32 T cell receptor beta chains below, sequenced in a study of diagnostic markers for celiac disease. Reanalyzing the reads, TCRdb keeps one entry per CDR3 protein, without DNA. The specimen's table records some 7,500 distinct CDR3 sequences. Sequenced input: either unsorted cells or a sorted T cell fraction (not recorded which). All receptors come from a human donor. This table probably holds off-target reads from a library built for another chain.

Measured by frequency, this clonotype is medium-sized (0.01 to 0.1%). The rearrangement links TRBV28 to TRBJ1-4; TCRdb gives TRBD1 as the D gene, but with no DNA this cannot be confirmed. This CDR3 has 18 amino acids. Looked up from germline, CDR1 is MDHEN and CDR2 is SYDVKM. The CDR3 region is CASSLHRGGVSTNEKLFF.

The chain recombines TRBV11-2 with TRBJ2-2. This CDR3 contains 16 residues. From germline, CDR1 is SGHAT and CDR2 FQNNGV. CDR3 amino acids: CASSSTYGPWPGELFF.

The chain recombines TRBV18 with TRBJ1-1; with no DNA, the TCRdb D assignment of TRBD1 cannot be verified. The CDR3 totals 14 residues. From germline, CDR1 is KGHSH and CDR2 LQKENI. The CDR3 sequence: CASSPGQGMTEAFF.

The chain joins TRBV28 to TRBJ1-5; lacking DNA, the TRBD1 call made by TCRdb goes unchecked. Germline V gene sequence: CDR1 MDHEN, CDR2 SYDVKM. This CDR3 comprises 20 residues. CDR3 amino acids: CASNLVRQGLVRGTGQPQHF.

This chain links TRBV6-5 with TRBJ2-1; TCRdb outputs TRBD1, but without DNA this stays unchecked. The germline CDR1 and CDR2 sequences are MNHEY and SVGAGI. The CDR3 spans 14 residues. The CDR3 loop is CASTGGGPTYEQFF.

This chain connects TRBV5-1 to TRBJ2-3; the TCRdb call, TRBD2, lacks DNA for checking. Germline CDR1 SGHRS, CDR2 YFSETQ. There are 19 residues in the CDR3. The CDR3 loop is CASSLVRGTSGESTDTQYF.

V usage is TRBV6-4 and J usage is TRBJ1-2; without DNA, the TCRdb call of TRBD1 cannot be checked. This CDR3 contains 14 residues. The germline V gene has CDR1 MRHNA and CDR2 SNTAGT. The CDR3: CASSDSQGAYGYTF.

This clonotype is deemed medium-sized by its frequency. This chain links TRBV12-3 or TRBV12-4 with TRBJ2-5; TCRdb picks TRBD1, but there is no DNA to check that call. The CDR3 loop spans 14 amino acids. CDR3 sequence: CASSPRGREVAQYF.

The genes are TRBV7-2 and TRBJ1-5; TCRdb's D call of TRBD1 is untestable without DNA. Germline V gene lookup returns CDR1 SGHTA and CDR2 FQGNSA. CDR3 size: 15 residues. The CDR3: CASSTQGGGNQPQHF.

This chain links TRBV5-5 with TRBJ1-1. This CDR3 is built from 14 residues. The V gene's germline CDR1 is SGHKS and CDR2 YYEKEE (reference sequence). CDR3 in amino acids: CASSAGVTNTEAFF.

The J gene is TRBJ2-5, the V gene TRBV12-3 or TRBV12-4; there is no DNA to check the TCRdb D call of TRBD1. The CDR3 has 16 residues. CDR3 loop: CASSRGKGEIQETQYF.

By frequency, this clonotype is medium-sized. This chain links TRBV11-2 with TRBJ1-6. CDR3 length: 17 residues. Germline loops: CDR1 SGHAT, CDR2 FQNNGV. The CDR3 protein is CASSPDLASSYNSPLHF.

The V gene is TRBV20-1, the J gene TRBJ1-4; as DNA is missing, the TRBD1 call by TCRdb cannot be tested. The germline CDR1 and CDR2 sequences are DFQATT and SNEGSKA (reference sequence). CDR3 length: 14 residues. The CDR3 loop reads CSARDSGGNEKLFF.

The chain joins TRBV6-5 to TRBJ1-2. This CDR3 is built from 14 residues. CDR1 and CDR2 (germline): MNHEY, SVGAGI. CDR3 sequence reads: CASSSAGTVYGYTF.

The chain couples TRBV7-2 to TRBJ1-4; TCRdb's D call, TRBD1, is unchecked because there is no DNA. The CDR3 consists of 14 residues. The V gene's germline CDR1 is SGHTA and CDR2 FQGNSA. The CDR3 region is CASSVGQGGEKLFF.

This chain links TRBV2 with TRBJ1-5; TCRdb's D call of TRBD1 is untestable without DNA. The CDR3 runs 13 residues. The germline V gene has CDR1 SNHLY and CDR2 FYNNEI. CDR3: CAGRGDSNQPQHF.

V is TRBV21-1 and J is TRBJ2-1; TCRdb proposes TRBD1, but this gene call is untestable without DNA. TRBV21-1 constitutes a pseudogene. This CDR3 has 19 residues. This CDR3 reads CASSKEKGGGYRVHNEQFF.

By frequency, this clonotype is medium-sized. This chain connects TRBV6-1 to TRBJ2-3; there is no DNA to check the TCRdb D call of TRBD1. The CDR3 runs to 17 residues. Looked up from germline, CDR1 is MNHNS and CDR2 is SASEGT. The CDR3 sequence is CASSDLYRDRGTDTQYF.

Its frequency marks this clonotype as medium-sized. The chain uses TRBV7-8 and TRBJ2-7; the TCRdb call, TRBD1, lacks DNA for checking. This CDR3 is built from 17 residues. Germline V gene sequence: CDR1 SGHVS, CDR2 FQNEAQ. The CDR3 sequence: CASSLPWDRRITYEQYF.

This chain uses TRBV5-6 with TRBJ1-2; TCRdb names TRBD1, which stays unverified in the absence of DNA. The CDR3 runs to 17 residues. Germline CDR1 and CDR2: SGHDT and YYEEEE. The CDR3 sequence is CASSHGPGTKFNYGYTF.

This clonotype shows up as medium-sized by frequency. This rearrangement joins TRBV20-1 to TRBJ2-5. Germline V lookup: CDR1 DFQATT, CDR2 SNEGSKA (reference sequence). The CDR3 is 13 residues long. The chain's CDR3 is CSGNERVEWLQYF.

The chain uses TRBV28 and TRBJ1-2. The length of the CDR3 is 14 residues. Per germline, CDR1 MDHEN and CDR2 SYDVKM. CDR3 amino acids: CASSLYEQNYGYTF.

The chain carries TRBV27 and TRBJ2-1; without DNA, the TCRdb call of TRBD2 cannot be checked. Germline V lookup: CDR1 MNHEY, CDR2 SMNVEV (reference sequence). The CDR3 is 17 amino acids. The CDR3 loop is CASSHILAGGIRGEQFF.

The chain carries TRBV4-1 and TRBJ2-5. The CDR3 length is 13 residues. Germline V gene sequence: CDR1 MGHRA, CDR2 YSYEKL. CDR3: CASSRQLQETQYF.

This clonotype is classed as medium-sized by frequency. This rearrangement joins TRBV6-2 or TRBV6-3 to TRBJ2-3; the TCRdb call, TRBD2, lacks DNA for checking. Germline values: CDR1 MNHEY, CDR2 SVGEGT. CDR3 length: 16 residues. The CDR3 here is CASNPQGLRGTDTQYF.

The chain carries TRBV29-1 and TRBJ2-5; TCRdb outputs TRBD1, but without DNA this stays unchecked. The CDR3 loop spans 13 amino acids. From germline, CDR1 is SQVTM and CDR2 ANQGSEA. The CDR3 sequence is CSGQGNPRETQYF. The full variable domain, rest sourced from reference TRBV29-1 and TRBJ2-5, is SAVISQKPSRDICQRGTSLTIQCQVDSQVTMMFWYRQQPGQSLTLIATANQGSEATYESGFVIDKFPISRPNLTFSTLTVSNMSPEDSSIYLCSGQGNPRETQYFGPGTRLLVL.

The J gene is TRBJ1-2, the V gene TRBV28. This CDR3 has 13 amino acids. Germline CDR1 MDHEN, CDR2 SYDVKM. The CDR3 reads CASSLTRGDGYTF.

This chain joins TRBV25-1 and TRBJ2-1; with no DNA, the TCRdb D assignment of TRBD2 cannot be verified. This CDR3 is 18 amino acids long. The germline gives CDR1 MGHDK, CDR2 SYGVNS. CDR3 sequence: CASSESGTSFDSYNEQFF. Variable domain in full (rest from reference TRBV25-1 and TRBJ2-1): EADIYQTPRYLVIGTGKKITLECSQTMGHDKMYWYQQDPGMELHLIHYSYGVNSTEKGDLSSESTVSRIRTEHFPLTLESARPSHTSQYLCASSESGTSFDSYNEQFFGPGTRLTVL.

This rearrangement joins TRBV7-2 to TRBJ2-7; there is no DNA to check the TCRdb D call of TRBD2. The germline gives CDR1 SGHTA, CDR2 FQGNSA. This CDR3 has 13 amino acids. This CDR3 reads CASSPGTSYEQYF.

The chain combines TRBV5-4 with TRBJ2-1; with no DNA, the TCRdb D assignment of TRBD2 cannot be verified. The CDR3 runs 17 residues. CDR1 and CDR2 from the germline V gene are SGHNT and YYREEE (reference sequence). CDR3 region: CASSSSLGGRGRNEQFF.

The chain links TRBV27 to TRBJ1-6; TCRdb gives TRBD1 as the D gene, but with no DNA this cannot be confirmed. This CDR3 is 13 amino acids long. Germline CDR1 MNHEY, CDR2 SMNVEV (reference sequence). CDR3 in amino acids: CASSVSGYSPLHF.

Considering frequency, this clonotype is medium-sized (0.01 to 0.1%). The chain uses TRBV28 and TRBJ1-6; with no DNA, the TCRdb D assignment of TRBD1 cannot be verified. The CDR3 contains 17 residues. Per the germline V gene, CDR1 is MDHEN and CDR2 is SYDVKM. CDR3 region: CASSLWTGVSLNSPLHF.